This TCR beta chain appears in the sequencing data of a study of shared clonotypes between healthy human individuals. Study-wide background: Donors consisted of two women and a few men between 18 and 49. Plates per donor: three CD4 naive, three CD4 memory, two CD8 naive, one CD8 memory.

The material for each subset, its genomic DNA, was split evenly across several immunoSEQ plates. Replicate PCRs run on sorted subsets employed around 200 ng DNA, approximately 30,000 T cell genomes. The repertoire was sequenced with immunoSEQ multiplex PCR; TCRdb's copy has only in-frame clones and lacks some. The sample carries about 2,100,000 clones, just over 90% recorded once. In the naive CD8 group, cells lacked CD45RO and were positively selected for CCR7, so terminally differentiated effector memory CD45RA+ cells were left out. Sequenced sample: naive CD8+ T cells from PBMCs. This TCR came from a young man in good health. Some clones in this sample may be carry-over from other donors' samples.

As DNA, the CDR3 is TGTGCCAGCAGCGAAAATCAGGGGGCAGATACGCAGTATTTT. Translating it yields CASSENQGADTQYF. This chain links TRBV9 with TRBJ2-3; 7 bases are shared with TRBD1. The CDR3 runs 14 residues. Germline CDR1 and CDR2: SGDLS and YYNGEE. Trimming removed 3 bases from V and 4 bases from J; junction bases left unmatched: 5.